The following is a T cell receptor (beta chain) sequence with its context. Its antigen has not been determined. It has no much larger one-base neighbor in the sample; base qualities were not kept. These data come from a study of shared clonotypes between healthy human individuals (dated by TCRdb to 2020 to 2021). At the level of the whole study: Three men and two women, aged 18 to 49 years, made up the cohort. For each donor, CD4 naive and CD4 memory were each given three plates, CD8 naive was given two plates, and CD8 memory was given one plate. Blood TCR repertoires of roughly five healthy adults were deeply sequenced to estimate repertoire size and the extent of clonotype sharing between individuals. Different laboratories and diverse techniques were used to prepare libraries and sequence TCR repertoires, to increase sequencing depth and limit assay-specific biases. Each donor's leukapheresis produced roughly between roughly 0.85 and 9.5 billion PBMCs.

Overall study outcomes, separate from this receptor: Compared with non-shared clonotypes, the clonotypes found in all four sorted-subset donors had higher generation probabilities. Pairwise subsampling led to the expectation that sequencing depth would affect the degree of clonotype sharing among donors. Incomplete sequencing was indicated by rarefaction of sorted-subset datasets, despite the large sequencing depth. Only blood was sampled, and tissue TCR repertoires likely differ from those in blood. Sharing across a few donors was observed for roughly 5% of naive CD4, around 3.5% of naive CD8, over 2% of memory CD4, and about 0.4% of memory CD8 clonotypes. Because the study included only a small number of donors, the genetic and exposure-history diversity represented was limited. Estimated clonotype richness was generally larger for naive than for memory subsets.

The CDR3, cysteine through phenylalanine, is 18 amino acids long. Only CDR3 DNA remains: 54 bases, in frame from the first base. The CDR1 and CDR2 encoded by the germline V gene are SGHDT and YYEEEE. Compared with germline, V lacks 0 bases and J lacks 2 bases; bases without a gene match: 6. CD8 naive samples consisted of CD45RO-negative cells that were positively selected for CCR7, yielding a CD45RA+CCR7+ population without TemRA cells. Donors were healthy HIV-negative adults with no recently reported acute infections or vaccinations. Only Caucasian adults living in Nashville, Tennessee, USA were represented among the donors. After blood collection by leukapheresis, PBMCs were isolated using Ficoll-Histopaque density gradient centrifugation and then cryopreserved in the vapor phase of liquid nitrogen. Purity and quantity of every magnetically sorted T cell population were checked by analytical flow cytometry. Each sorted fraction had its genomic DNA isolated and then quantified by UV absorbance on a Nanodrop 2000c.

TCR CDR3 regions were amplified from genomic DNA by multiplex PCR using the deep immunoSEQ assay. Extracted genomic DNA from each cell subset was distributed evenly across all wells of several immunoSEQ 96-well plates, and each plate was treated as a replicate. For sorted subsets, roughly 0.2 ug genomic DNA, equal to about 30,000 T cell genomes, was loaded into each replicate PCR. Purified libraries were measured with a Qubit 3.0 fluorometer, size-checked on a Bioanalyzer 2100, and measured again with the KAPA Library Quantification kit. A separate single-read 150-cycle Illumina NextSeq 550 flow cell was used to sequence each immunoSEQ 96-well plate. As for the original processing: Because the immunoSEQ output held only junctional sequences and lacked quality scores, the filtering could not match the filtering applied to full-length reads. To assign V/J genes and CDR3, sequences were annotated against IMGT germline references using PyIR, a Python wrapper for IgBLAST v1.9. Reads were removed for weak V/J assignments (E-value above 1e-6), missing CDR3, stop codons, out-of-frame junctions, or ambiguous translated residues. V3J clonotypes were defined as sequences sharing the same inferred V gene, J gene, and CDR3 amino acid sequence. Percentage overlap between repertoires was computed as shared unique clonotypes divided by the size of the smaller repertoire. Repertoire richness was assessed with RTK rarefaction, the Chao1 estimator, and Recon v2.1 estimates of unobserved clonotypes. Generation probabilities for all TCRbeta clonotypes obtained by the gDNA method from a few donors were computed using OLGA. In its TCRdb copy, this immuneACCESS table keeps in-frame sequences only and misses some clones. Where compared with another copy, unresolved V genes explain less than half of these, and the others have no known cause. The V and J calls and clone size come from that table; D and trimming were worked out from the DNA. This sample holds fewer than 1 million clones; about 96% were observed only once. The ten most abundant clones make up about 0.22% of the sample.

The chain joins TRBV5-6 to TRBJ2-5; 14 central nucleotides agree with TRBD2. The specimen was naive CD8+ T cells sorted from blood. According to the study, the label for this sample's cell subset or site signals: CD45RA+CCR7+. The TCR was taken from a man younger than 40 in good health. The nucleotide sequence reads TGTGCCAGCAGCTTGGGGGGACTAGCGGGAGTAGAGCAAGAGACCCAGTACTTC. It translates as CASSLGGLAGVEQETQYF.